This T cell receptor beta chain was identified during a study of PD-L1 blockade in urothelial cancer. Time point reported: pretreatment peripheral blood. Per the germline V gene, CDR1 is MRHNA and CDR2 is SNTAGT. The CDR3 sequence is 17 residues long. Trimming pared 5 bases from V and 8 bases from J, leaving 25 bases between. Clones were sequenced by immunoSEQ multiplex PCR, and TCRdb holds only the in-frame ones, with some missing. The data contain around 130,000 clones, about 88% of them seen just once; the ten biggest clones take up 2.5% to 3.5%. The sample consisted of PBMCs, taken around atezolizumab (anti-PD-L1) treatment. The V and J genes are TRBV6-4 and TRBJ2-1; tentative D call: TRBD2 (7 bases). This clonotype was obtained from a man in his forties or fifties with urothelial cancer. CDR3 DNA sequence: TGTGCCAGCAGTCCCGAGGGAGGGGGAGGGCCGCTTTATGAGCAGTTCTTC. As protein: CASSPEGGGGPLYEQFF.